The TCR beta chain under discussion was sequenced for a study of T cell responses to AZD1222 COVID-19 vaccine. The length of the CDR3 is 16 residues. Germline CDR1 reads SEHNR; CDR2 reads FQNEAQ (reference sequence). Trimming took off 5 bases at V and 2 bases at J, with 16 bases between the two ends. Turning to this clone: As yet, its antigen is unknown.

Points from the study as a whole: An increase in Spike-specific TCR breadth and depth was observed after two AZD1222 doses.

Profiled with immunoSEQ multiplex PCR; TCRdb holds only in-frame clones, not every one. The sample holds approximately 110,000 clones, 88% seen once. This specimen was peripheral blood, taken on day 0 of AZD1222 vaccination. This TCR derives from an adult in good health. This chain uses TRBV7-9 with TRBJ2-4; no clear D. The CDR3 bases are TGTGCCAGCAGCAACCTGACTTTAGTGCCCAAAAACATTCAGTACTTC. Protein product: CASSNLTLVPKNIQYF.